Listed here are 25 T cell receptor beta chains from one sample, sequenced in a study of cytomegalovirus exposure and HLA in healthy donors. The PCR used 60 Vbeta and 13 Jbeta primers. TCRdb's copy holds only in-frame clones and misses some; the assay was immunoSEQ multiplex PCR. The data show about 150,000 clones, approximately 80% seen once. The sequenced sample consisted of PBMCs. The receptor source for this set is a male donor in good health and CMV-seronegative.

This clone was seen just once. An end of the junction differs from the germline gene, which may be a read error. The chain recombines TRBV7-9 with TRBJ1-5; D might be TRBD1 (5 bases). This CDR3 contains 14 residues. CDR1 SEHNR and CDR2 FQNEAQ come from the germline V gene (reference sequence). The CDR3 DNA is TGTGCCAGCAGCTTAGGGGGGGGATATCAGTCCCAGCATTTT. Translated: CASSLGGGYQSQHF.

CDR3 sequence reads: CASRRGLLLDTQYF. The CDR3 DNA reads TGTGCCAGCAGGCGGGGGCTCCTTTTGGATACGCAGTATTTT. The rearrangement joins TRBV11-2 to TRBJ2-3; possibly TRBD2 for D (7 bases). Germline lookup yields CDR1 SGHAT and CDR2 FQNNGV. This CDR3 region has 14 residues. Trimming removed 6 bases from V and 6 bases from J, with 16 bases in between. The full variable domain, its missing parts supplied by reference TRBV11-2 and TRBJ2-3, is EAGVAQSPRYKIIEKRQSVAFWCNPISGHATLYWYQQILGQGPKLLIQFQNNGVVDDSQLPKDRFSAERLKGVDSTLKIQPAKLEDSAVYLCASRRGLLLDTQYFGPGTRLTVL.

V and J are TRBV14 and TRBJ2-1; 11 positions agree with TRBD2. Germline CDR1 SGHDN, CDR2 FVKESK. There are 16 residues in the CDR3. V gave up 0 bases and J gave up 9 bases; unmatched junction bases: 7. The CDR3 protein is CASSQEPLAGAAEQFF. In DNA form, the CDR3 reads TGTGCCAGCAGCCAAGAACCACTAGCGGGAGCGGCTGAGCAGTTCTTC.

This clone turned up a few times. Other DNA sequences in this sample translate to the same CDR3. This chain links TRBV20-1 with TRBJ1-4; tentatively, D is TRBD1 (6 bases). This CDR3 spans 11 amino acids. CDR1 is DFQATT, CDR2 SNEGSKA, per germline (reference sequence). Trimming left V 6 bases short and J 8 bases short, with 10 bases between. The CDR3 sequence: CSARDNEKLFF. The DNA of the CDR3 is TGCAGTGCCCGGGACAACGAAAAACTGTTTTTT.

J is TRBJ2-1 and V is TRBV2, with 8 nucleotides matching TRBD1. This CDR3 is built from 16 residues. V shed 6 bases and J 0 bases; nucleotides not matched to a gene: 7. Germline lookup yields CDR1 SNHLY and CDR2 FYNNEI. The CDR3 DNA sequence: TGTGCCAGCAGCCAGACAGGGGCTAGCTCCTACAATGAGCAGTTCTTC. Translation: CASSQTGASSYNEQFF.

The rearrangement uses TRBV21-1 and TRBJ1-2. TRBV21-1 is termed a pseudogene. The CDR3 loop spans 15 amino acids. The DNA for the CDR3 is TGTGCCAGCAGCAAAGTGGCCCAACTAAACTATGGCTACACCTTC. Protein product: CASSKVAQLNYGYTF.

The genes are TRBV19 and TRBJ2-3; the match to TRBD2 covers 14 bases. Germline CDR1 reads LNHDA; CDR2 reads SQIVND (reference sequence). The CDR3 is 18 amino acids. V was pared by 3 bases and J by 1 base, with 6 bases of the junction left unmatched. The CDR3 spells CASSILTSGRARTDTQYF. CDR3 DNA sequence: TGTGCCAGTAGTATTCTGACTAGCGGGAGGGCGCGCACAGATACGCAGTATTTT. Drawing the rest from reference TRBV19 and TRBJ2-3, the complete variable domain is DGGITQSPKYLFRKEGQNVTLSCEQNLNHDAMYWYRQDPGQGLRLIYYSQIVNDFQKGDIAEGYSVSREKKESFPLTVTSAQKNPTAFYLCASSILTSGRARTDTQYFGPGTRLTVL.

The chain uses TRBV6-5 and TRBJ2-7; 8 bases match TRBD1. The V segment lost 0 bases and the J segment 5 bases; nucleotides outside the gene matches: 3. Germline CDR1 MNHEY, CDR2 SVGAGI. CDR3 length equals 14 residues. CDR3 sequence: CASSYSQGANEQYF. In DNA, the CDR3 is TGTGCCAGCAGTTACTCGCAGGGGGCAAACGAGCAGTACTTC.

For this clone: The junction does not match germline at one end; this may be a read error. This CDR3 reads CSVNLGSGANGLTF. The CDR3 DNA reads TGCAGCGTGAACCTGGGTTCTGGGGCCAACGGCCTGACTTTC. The chain carries TRBV29-1 and TRBJ2-6, with a tentative D call TRBD1 (5 bases). Germline-derived CDR1 and CDR2 are SQVTM and ANQGSEA. This CDR3 contains 14 residues.

The genes are TRBV4-2 and TRBJ2-7, with 8 bases aligning to TRBD2. J gave up 6 bases and V 1 base, and 5 bases lay outside the gene matches. The CDR3 is 14 amino acids. Germline CDR1 and CDR2: LGHNA and YNFKEQ. As DNA, the CDR3 is TGTGCCAGCAGCCAAGGAGGAACTAGCGGCGAGCAGTACTTC. This codes for CASSQGGTSGEQYF.

The genes are TRBV5-6 and TRBJ1-3, with D uncertain. The CDR3 has 14 amino acids. The V and J ends lost 1 base and 0 bases respectively, with 5 bases between them. Germline-derived CDR1 and CDR2 are SGHDT and YYEEEE. The CDR3, as DNA: TGTGCCAGCAGCTTGACTAGCTCTGGAAACACCATATATTTT. Its protein product is CASSLTSSGNTIYF.

The rearrangement links TRBV27 to TRBJ2-5; 12 positions match TRBD2. The CDR3 runs 14 residues. V gave up 6 bases and J gave up 2 bases; unmatched junction bases: 1. CDR1 and CDR2 (germline): MNHEY, SMNVEV (reference sequence). In nucleotides, the CDR3 is TGTGCCAGCAGACTAGCGGGGGGTCAAGAGACCCAGTACTTC. The encoded protein is CASRLAGGQETQYF.

The J gene is TRBJ2-7, the V gene TRBV4-2, with TRBD1 identical over 7 bases. The CDR3 contains 15 residues. CDR1 is LGHNA, CDR2 YNFKEQ, per germline. V gave up 5 bases and J gave up 0 bases; unmatched junction bases: 7. In DNA, the CDR3 is TGTGCCAGCAGCTCTCGACAGGGCCTCTCCTACGAGCAGTACTTC. It encodes CASSSRQGLSYEQYF.

The chain joins TRBV14 to TRBJ2-4, with a weak D call TRBD2 (6 bases). Germline V gives CDR1 SGHDN, CDR2 FVKESK. With 8 bases removed from V and 6 bases from J, the gap between germline ends came to 23 bases. The CDR3 extends over 16 amino acids. CDR3 sequence reads: CASSPLRGSGLNIQYF. The CDR3 nucleotides are TGTGCCAGCTCTCCCCTACGGGGAAGCGGGCTAAACATTCAGTACTTC. The variable domain in full, with the rest retrieved from reference TRBV14 and TRBJ2-4, is EAGVTQFPSHSVIEKGQTVTLRCDPISGHDNLYWYRRVMGKEIKFLLHFVKESKQDESGMPNNRFLAERTGGTYSTLKVQPAELEDSGVYFCASSPLRGSGLNIQYFGAGTRLSVL.

The V and J genes are TRBV9 and TRBJ2-1, with D perhaps matching TRBD2 (6 bases). The germline V and J ends were trimmed by 0 bases and 1 base, with 8 bases remaining between them. The CDR3 has 15 residues. Germline lookup yields CDR1 SGDLS and CDR2 YYNGEE. In DNA form, the CDR3 reads TGTGCCAGCAGCGTAGATAGCGGTTCCTACAATGAGCAGTTCTTC. Its protein is CASSVDSGSYNEQFF.

The chain recombines TRBV4-1 with TRBJ2-7, with 8 bases aligning to TRBD1. V lost 1 base, J lost 5 bases, and 10 bases stayed unmatched. The germline V gene encodes CDR1 MGHRA and CDR2 YSYEKL. CDR3 length: 16 amino acids. The CDR3 DNA sequence: TGCGCCAGCAGCCAAGCCCCGGGACAGGAATCCAACGAGCAGTACTTC. As protein: CASSQAPGQESNEQYF.

The V gene is TRBV27, the J gene TRBJ2-6, with 8 nucleotides matching TRBD1. The CDR3 length is 17 residues. CDR1 MNHEY and CDR2 SMNVEV come from the germline V gene (reference sequence). The J segment lost 5 bases and the V segment lost 5 bases, leaving 11 bases of the junction unmatched. The CDR3 sequence is CASSGTGGNLWANVLTF. CDR3 DNA: TGTGCCAGCAGTGGGACAGGCGGCAATCTCTGGGCCAACGTCCTGACTTTC.

This clone was observed a single time. This chain joins TRBV7-3 and TRBJ1-1; tentatively, D is TRBD1 (5 bases). Per the germline V gene, CDR1 is SGHTA and CDR2 is FQGTGA. Trimming cost V 2 bases and J 10 bases, with 11 bases left between them. The CDR3 extends over 12 amino acids. The CDR3 reads CASSLPRDGAFF. In nucleotides, the CDR3 is TGTGCCAGCAGCTTACCCAGGGATGGAGCTTTCTTT.

The chain recombines TRBV29-1 with TRBJ2-5; possibly TRBD2 for D (6 bases). V dropped 6 bases and J dropped 5 bases, with 19 bases sitting between them. Germline values: CDR1 SQVTM, CDR2 ANQGSEA. CDR3 length: 14 amino acids. The CDR3 loop is CSVGRGSVRETQYF. CDR3 in DNA: TGCAGCGTCGGACGGGGGAGCGTGAGGGAGACCCAGTACTTC.

The count of this clone is one. The J gene is TRBJ2-7, the V gene TRBV5-6; the D gene is possibly TRBD2 (7 bases). The CDR3 runs 14 residues. Germline assignment: CDR1 SGHDT and CDR2 YYEEEE. V was clipped by 4 bases and J by 5 bases, with 16 bases between them. CDR3 sequence (DNA): TGTGCCAGCAGCGACTTGGGGGGGCGGGACGAGCAGTACTTC. This gives the protein CASSDLGGRDEQYF.

The chain uses TRBV30 and TRBJ2-3; TRBD2 matches 11 bases. J lost 11 bases, V lost 0 bases, and 10 bases had no gene match. The CDR3 consists of 15 residues. CDR1 is GTSNPN, CDR2 SVGIG, per germline (reference sequence). CDR3 nucleotide sequence: TGTGCCTGGAGTGTGTCTTCCACGGGGACTAGCGGGCAGTATTTT. This translates into CAWSVSSTGTSGQYF.

The chain carries TRBV2 and TRBJ1-5, with a tentative D call TRBD1 (6 bases). The V end was cut by 7 bases, the J end by 5 bases, with 18 bases between. Germline assignment: CDR1 SNHLY and CDR2 FYNNEI. This CDR3 has 15 residues. CDR3 sequence (DNA): TGTGCCAGCACCCGAGGACAGATACTAGATCAGCCCCAGCATTTT. Its translation is CASTRGQILDQPQHF.

As DNA, the CDR3 is TGTGCCAGCAGCCCGGGACTAGCGGGAACAGATACGCAGTATTTT. Amino acid sequence: CASSPGLAGTDTQYF. This chain connects TRBV6-5 to TRBJ2-3, with 13 bases aligning to TRBD2. This CDR3 is 15 amino acids long. V shed 6 bases and J 3 bases; nucleotides not matched to a gene: 3. Germline V gene sequence: CDR1 MNHEY, CDR2 SVGAGI.

The sample holds a few counts of this clone. This chain links TRBV19 with TRBJ2-1; TRBD2 aligns across 8 bases. The CDR3 is 15 residues long. Germline assignment: CDR1 LNHDA and CDR2 SQIVND (reference sequence). Germline trimming cut 4 bases from V and 5 bases from J; bases unmatched to any gene: 7. CDR3 in amino acids: CASSRGLGLNNEQFF. The CDR3 DNA reads as TGTGCCAGTAGTAGGGGACTAGGGCTAAACAATGAGCAGTTCTTC.

V usage is TRBV9 and J usage is TRBJ2-6; D perhaps matches TRBD1 (5 bases). Germline CDR1 and CDR2: SGDLS and YYNGEE. The CDR3 is 14 residues long. Between the trimmed V and J ends, which lost 8 bases and 0 bases, there was a span of 9 bases. Here the CDR3 reads CASNQGSGANVLTF. DNA for the CDR3: TGTGCCAGTAATCAGGGCTCTGGGGCCAACGTCCTGACTTTC.